A single T cell receptor beta chain is shown here with its context. Its target is unknown. Clones were sequenced by immunoSEQ multiplex PCR, and TCRdb holds only the in-frame ones, with some missing. The data hold 85,000 to 100,000 clones, with around nine tenths observed a single time. Germline V gene data show CDR1 as SGHTA and CDR2 as FQGTGA. Trimming took off 4 bases at V and 5 bases at J, with 11 bases between the two ends. The CDR3 is 14 amino acids. The data were obtained in a study of T cell responses to AZD1222 COVID-19 vaccine. General study points: At baseline, seropositivity was found in only a handful of AZD1222 recipients.

This clonotype was sampled from an adult in good health. The rearrangement joins TRBV7-3 to TRBJ2-2, with TRBD1 as a possible D gene (6 bases). The sample here was peripheral blood, taken on day 0 of AZD1222 vaccination. The CDR3 sequence: CASSWNRETGELFF. In nucleotides, the CDR3 is TGTGCCAGCAGCTGGAACAGGGAAACCGGGGAGCTGTTTTTT.